These 14 T cell receptor beta chains were sequenced from one sample in a study of shared clonotypes between healthy human individuals. The table came from immunoSEQ multiplex PCR; TCRdb's copy has only in-frame clones and leaves some out. The sample includes some 2.1 million clones, 90% to 95% of them seen just once. Sequenced material: naive CD4+ T cells sorted from blood. The subset: CD45RA+ positively selected. The receptors derive from a man aged 18 to 35 in good health.

V gene TRBV9 combines with J gene TRBJ2-3, with D perhaps matching TRBD1 (5 bases). The V end was cut by 4 bases, the J end by 0 bases, with 12 bases between. The germline gives CDR1 SGDLS, CDR2 YYNGEE. The CDR3 is made up of 15 amino acids. The CDR3 sequence: CASSPDTSSTDTQYF. The CDR3 region has the DNA TGTGCCAGCAGCCCGGACACCTCTAGCACAGATACGCAGTATTTT.

This clone was observed once. The genes are TRBV7-8 and TRBJ2-5; the D is unclear. Trimming pared 5 bases from V and 1 base from J, leaving 8 bases between. Germline CDR1 SGHVS, CDR2 FQNEAQ. CDR3 length equals 13 residues. In DNA, the CDR3 is TGTGCCAGCAGCCAGCAGCTCCAAGAGACCCAGTACTTC. Protein sequence: CASSQQLQETQYF. The full variable domain, completed using reference TRBV7-8 and TRBJ2-5, is GAGVSQSPRYKVAKRGQDVALRCDPISGHVSLFWYQQALGQGPEFLTYFQNEAQLDKSGLPSDRFFAERPEGSVSTLKIQRTQQEDSAVYLCASSQQLQETQYFGPGTRLLVL.

The V gene is TRBV7-9, the J gene TRBJ1-2; D is ambiguous. The CDR3 has 13 residues. Germline CDR1 is SEHNR and CDR2 is FQNEAQ (reference sequence). V lost 0 bases and J lost 6, with 8 bases in between. CDR3 DNA: TGTGCCAGCAGCTTAGCGGGAATGGATGGCTACACCTTC. Encoded protein: CASSLAGMDGYTF.

The chain uses TRBV6-1 and TRBJ1-2; TRBD1 aligns across 9 bases. V was clipped by 0 bases and J by 5 bases; unmatched bases: 7. Germline CDR1 MNHNS, CDR2 SASEGT. This CDR3 is 16 amino acids long. The CDR3 here is CASSEALGTGSYGYTF. DNA for the CDR3: TGTGCCAGCAGTGAAGCGCTCGGGACAGGGTCATATGGCTACACCTTC.

About this clone: An end of the junction does not agree with germline; a read error may underlie this. The chain joins TRBV7-2 to TRBJ2-7, with D maybe TRBD2 (5 bases). This CDR3 contains 13 residues. Germline V gene data show CDR1 as SGHTA and CDR2 as FQGNSA. DNA for the CDR3: TGTGCCAGCAGCTTAAGCTCGGGGTTAGGAGTCGACTTC. It specifies CASSLSSGLGVDF.

V gene TRBV19 combines with J gene TRBJ1-5, with D possibly being TRBD1 (6 bases). V gave up 6 bases and J gave up 1 base, with 22 bases separating them. The CDR3 covers 18 residues. Germline V CDR1 and CDR2: LNHDA, SQIVND (reference sequence). Here the CDR3 DNA reads TGTGCCAGTAGCTTACCCGGGGCAGGGGATGTAAGCAATCAGCCCCAGCATTTT. Translated: CASSLPGAGDVSNQPQHF.

J is TRBJ2-1 and V is TRBV7-2, with D uncertain. Germline V CDR1 and CDR2: SGHTA, FQGNSA. V gave up 1 base and J gave up 6 bases, with 19 bases separating them. The CDR3 has 17 amino acids. The CDR3 nucleotides read TGTGCCAGCAGCTTAGATCGTTGGCTAGGGATTGCCAATGAGCAGTTCTTC. It encodes CASSLDRWLGIANEQFF.

The chain couples TRBV6-4 to TRBJ2-2; 8 bases align to TRBD2. Germline CDR1 reads MRHNA; CDR2 reads SNTAGT. V lost 10 bases and J lost 4; bases outside the gene matches: 11. The CDR3 has 15 residues. CDR3 DNA sequence: TGTGCCAACCTGGGAGTAGCGGGGATCACCGGGGAGCTGTTTTTT. It encodes CANLGVAGITGELFF.

DNA of the CDR3: TGTGCCAGCAGCGTAGGGGTCGGATACTACGAGCAGTACTTC. Protein product: CASSVGVGYYEQYF. The rearrangement joins TRBV9 to TRBJ2-7; no reliable D call. V shed 0 bases and J shed 3 bases, with 10 bases lying between them. Per germline, CDR1 SGDLS and CDR2 YYNGEE. The CDR3 spans 14 residues.

The chain uses TRBV5-1 and TRBJ1-2, with D possibly matching TRBD1 (5 bases). The germline V gene encodes CDR1 SGHRS and CDR2 YFSETQ. The CDR3 spans 15 residues. Trimming left V 2 bases short and J 2 bases short, with 13 bases between. CDR3 nucleotides: TGCGCCAGCAGCTTTGCCGGGACGGCCAACTATGGCTACACCTTC. Protein: CASSFAGTANYGYTF. Looking up the rest from reference TRBV5-1 and TRBJ1-2 gives the full variable domain: KAGVTQTPRYLIKTRGQQVTLSCSPISGHRSVSWYQQTPGQGLQFLFEYFSETQRNKGNFPGRFSGRQFSNSRSEMNVSTLELGDSALYLCASSFAGTANYGYTFGSGTRLTVV.

The chain couples TRBV7-9 to TRBJ2-7; TRBD1 matches 7 bases. CDR1 SEHNR and CDR2 FQNEAQ come from the germline V gene (reference sequence). J was trimmed by 0 bases and V by 5 bases; bases with no gene match: 7. CDR3 size: 15 residues. CDR3 sequence reads: CASSRGGSDSYEQYF. The CDR3 nucleotides are TGTGCCAGCAGCCGAGGGGGCAGTGACTCCTACGAGCAGTACTTC.

The chain links TRBV6-6 to TRBJ1-6; D is undetermined. Germline V gives CDR1 MNHNY, CDR2 SVGAGI (reference sequence). V lost 6 bases and J lost 5, with 11 bases in between. CDR3 length: 14 amino acids. CDR3 loop: CASSPGVDNSPLHF. CDR3 nucleotide sequence: TGTGCCAGCAGCCCCGGGGTGGATAATTCACCCCTCCACTTT.

As concerns this clone: This CDR3 is also generated by other DNA sequences in the sample. The chain couples TRBV7-3 to TRBJ1-3; D is ambiguous. The V gene lost 6 bases and the J gene lost 2 bases, with 8 bases spanning the gap. CDR3 length: 13 amino acids. Per the germline V gene, CDR1 is SGHTA and CDR2 is FQGTGA. The CDR3 DNA is TGTGCCAGCAGTTTTAACCCTGGAAACACCATATATTTT. Translating it yields CASSFNPGNTIYF. The entire variable domain, with the rest obtained from reference TRBV7-3 and TRBJ1-3, is as follows: GAGVSQTPSNKVTEKGKYVELRCDPISGHTALYWYRQSLGQGPEFLIYFQGTGAADDSGLPNDRFFAVRPEGSVSTLKIQRTERGDSAVYLCASSFNPGNTIYFGEGSWLTVV.

The rearrangement uses TRBV4-1 and TRBJ1-2, with 7 bases fitting TRBD1. Germline V gene sequence: CDR1 MGHRA, CDR2 YSYEKL. This CDR3 has 14 residues. V lost 1 base to trimming and J lost 4 bases; unmatched junction nucleotides: 3. CDR3 nucleotide sequence: TGCGCCAGCAGCCAAGTAGGGGGCCGCTATGGCTACACCTTC. Amino acid sequence: CASSQVGGRYGYTF.